What follows is one TCR beta chain and its context. These data are taken from a study of blood T cell repertoires in COVID-19. Whole-study context: The analysed material was cDNA or gDNA that came from T cells, B-cell-depleted T cells, or PBMCs.

Trimming took 6 bases from V and 1 from J; bases not matched to a gene: 10. This CDR3 contains 18 residues. Germline V CDR1 and CDR2: MNHEY, SMNVEV (reference sequence). The table came from immunoSEQ multiplex PCR; TCRdb's copy has only in-frame clones and leaves some out. The data hold fewer than 250,000 clones, with around four fifths observed a single time. What was sequenced was peripheral blood. This chain uses TRBV27 with TRBJ2-3; 13 nucleotides agree with TRBD2. The TCR comes from a man between 60 and 70 years old with COVID-19, enrolled during active disease. CDR3 loop: CASRAGTSGNWGTDTQYF. The CDR3, as DNA: TGTGCCAGCAGGGCCGGGACTAGCGGGAATTGGGGCACAGATACGCAGTATTTT.